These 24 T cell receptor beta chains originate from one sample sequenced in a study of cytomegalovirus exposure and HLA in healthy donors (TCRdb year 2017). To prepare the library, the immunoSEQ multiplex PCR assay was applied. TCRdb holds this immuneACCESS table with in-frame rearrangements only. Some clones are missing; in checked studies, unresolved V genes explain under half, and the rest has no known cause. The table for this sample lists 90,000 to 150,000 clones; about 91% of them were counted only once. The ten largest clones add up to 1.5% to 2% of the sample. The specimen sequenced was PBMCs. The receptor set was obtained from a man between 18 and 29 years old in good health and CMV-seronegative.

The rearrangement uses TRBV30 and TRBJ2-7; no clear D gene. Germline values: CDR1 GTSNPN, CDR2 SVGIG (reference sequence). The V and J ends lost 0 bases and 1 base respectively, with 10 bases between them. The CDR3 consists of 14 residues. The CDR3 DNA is TGTGCCTGGAGTGTAATGTACGGTTCCTACGAGCAGTACTTC. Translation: CAWSVMYGSYEQYF.

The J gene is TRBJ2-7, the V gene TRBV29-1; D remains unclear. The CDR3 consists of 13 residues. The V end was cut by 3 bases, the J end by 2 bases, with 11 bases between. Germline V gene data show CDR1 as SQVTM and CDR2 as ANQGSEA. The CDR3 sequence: CSVDSTDPYEQYF. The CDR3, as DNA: TGCAGCGTTGATTCGACTGATCCCTACGAGCAGTACTTC.

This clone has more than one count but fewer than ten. The CDR3 spells CASSFQSSNQPQHF. The CDR3 region has the DNA TGTGCCAGCAGTTTCCAGTCTAGCAATCAGCCCCAGCATTTT. The chain joins TRBV7-2 to TRBJ1-5; D gene uncertain. V dropped 6 bases and J dropped 0 bases, with 9 bases sitting between them. In germline, CDR1 is SGHTA, CDR2 FQGNSA. The CDR3 contains 14 residues.

The CDR3 nucleotides read TGTGCCAGCAGTTTCGGACTAGCGGGAGGGAGTGAGCAGTTCTTC. Amino acid sequence: CASSFGLAGGSEQFF. This chain links TRBV28 with TRBJ2-1, with 15 nucleotides matching TRBD2. The CDR3 loop spans 15 amino acids. Unmatched junction bases numbered 3, after V lost 3 bases and J lost 9 bases. Germline V gene lookup returns CDR1 MDHEN and CDR2 SYDVKM.

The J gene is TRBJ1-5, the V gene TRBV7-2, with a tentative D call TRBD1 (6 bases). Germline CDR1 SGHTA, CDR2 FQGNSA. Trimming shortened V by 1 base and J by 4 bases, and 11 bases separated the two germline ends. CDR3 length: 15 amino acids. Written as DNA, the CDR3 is TGTGCCAGCAGCTTAGTTGGGGGCGGGAATCAGCCCCAGCATTTT. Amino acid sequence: CASSLVGGGNQPQHF.

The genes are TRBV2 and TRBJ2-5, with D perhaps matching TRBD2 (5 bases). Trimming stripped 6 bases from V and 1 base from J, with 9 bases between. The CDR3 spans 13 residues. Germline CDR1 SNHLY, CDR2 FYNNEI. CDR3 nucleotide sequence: TGTGCCAGCAGATCAGCGGCCCAAGAGACCCAGTACTTC. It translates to CASRSAAQETQYF.

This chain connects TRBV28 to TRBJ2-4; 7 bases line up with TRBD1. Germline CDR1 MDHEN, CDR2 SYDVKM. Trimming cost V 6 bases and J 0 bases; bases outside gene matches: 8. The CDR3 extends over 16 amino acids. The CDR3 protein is CASRTTGQLAKNIQYF. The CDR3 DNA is TGTGCCAGCAGGACTACGGGACAGCTAGCCAAAAACATTCAGTACTTC.

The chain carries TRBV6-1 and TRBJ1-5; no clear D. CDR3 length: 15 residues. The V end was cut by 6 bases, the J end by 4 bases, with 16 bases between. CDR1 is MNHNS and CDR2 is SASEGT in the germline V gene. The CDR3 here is CASSYSGFGNQPQHF. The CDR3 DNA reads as TGTGCCAGCAGCTACAGTGGGTTTGGAAATCAGCCCCAGCATTTT.

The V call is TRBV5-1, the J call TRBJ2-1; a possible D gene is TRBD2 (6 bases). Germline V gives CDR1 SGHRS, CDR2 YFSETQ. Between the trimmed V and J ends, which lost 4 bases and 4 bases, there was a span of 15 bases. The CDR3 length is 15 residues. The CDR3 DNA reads TGCGCCAGCAGCGCCAACGGGGAGGCTTACAATGAGCAGTTCTTC. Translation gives CASSANGEAYNEQFF.

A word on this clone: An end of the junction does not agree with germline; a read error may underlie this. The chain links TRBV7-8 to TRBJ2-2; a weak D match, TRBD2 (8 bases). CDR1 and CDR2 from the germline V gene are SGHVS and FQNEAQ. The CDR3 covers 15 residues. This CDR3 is CASSIAGQLTGELFF. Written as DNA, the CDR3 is TGTGCCAGCAGCATAGCGGGACAGCTGACCGGGGAGCTGTTTTTT.

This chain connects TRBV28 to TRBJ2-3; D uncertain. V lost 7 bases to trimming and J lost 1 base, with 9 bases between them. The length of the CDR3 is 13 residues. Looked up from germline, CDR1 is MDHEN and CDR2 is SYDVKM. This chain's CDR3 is CASKEPGTDTQYF. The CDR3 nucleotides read TGTGCCAGCAAAGAACCGGGCACAGATACGCAGTATTTT.

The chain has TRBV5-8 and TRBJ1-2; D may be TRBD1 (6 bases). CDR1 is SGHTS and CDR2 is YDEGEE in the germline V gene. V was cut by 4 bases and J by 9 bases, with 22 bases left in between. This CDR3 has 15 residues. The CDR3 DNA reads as TGTGCCAGCAGCCCCCTGTCCCCGGGGACAACTCGCTACACCTTC. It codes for CASSPLSPGTTRYTF.

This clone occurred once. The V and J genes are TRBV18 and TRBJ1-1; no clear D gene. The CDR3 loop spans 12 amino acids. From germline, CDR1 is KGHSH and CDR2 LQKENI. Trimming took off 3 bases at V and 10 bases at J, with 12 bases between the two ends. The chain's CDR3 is CASSPRTEGAFF. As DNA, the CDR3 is TGTGCCAGCTCACCGCGGACGGAGGGAGCTTTCTTT. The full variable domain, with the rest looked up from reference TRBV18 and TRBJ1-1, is NAGVMQNPRHLVRRRGQEARLRCSPMKGHSHVYWYRQLPEEGLKFMVYLQKENIIDESGMPKERFSAEFPKEGPSILRIQQVVRGDSAAYFCASSPRTEGAFFGQGTRLTVV.

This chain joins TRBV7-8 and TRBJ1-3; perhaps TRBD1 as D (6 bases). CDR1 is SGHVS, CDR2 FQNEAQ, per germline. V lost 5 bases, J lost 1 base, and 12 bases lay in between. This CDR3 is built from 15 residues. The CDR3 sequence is CASSTFTGSGNTIYF. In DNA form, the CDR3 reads TGTGCCAGCAGCACCTTTACAGGGTCTGGAAACACCATATATTTT.

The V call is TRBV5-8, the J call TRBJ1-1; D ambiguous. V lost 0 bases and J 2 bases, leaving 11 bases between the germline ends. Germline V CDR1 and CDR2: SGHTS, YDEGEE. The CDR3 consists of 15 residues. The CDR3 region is CASSLAPGINTEAFF. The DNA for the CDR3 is TGTGCCAGCAGCTTGGCCCCGGGGATAAACACTGAAGCTTTCTTT.

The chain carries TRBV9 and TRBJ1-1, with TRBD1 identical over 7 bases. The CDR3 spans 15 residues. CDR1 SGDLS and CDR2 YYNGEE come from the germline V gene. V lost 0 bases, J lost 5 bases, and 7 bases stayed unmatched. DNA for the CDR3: TGTGCCAGCAGCGTAGTCCGCCAGGGGGGAACTGAAGCTTTCTTT. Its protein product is CASSVVRQGGTEAFF.

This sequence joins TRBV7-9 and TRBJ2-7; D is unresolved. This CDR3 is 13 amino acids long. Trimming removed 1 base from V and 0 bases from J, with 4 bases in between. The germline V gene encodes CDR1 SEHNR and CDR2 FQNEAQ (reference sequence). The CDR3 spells CASSLGVSYEQYF. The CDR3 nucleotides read TGTGCCAGCAGCTTAGGAGTCTCCTACGAGCAGTACTTC.

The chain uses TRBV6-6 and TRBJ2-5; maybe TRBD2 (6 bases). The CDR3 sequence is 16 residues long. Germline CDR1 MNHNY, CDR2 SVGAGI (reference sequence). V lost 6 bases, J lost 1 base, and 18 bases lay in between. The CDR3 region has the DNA TGTGCCAGCAGGACTAGGCTGGAAAAGACCCAAGAGACCCAGTACTTC. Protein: CASRTRLEKTQETQYF.

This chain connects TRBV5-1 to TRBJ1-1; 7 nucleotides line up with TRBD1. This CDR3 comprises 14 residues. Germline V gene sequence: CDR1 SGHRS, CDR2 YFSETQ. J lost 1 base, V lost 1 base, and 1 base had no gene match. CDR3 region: CASSLQGGNTEAFF. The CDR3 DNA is TGCGCCAGCAGCTTGCAGGGGGGGAACACTGAAGCTTTCTTT.

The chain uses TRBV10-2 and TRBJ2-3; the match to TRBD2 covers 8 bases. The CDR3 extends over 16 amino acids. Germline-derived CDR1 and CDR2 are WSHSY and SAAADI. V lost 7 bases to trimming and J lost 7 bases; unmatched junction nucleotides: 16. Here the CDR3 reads CASKRTAGGFLHTQYF. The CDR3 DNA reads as TGCGCCAGCAAGCGAACGGCGGGAGGATTCCTACATACGCAGTATTTT.

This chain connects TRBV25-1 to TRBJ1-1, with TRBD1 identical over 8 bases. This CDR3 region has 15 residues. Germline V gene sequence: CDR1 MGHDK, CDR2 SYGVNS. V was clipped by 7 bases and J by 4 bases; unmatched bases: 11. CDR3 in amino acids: CASIGQGAQGTEAFF. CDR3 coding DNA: TGTGCCAGCATTGGGCAGGGGGCGCAGGGCACTGAAGCTTTCTTT.

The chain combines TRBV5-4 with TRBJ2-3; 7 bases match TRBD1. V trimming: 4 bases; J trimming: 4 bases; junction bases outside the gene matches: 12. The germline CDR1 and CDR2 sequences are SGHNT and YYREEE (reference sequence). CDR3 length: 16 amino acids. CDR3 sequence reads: CASSTGRTGASDTQYF. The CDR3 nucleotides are TGTGCCAGCAGCACCGGCCGGACAGGCGCATCAGATACGCAGTATTTT.

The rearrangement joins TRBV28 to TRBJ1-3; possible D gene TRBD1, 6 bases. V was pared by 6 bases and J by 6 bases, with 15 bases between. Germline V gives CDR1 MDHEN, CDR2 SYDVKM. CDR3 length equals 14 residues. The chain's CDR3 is CASSPTGLENTIYF. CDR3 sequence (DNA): TGTGCCAGCAGCCCGACAGGTCTGGAAAACACCATATATTTT. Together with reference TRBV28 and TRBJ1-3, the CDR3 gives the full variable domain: DVKVTQSSRYLVKRTGEKVFLECVQDMDHENMFWYRQDPGLGLRLIYFSYDVKMKEKGDIPEGYSVSREKKERFSLILESASTNQTSMYLCASSPTGLENTIYFGEGSWLTVV.

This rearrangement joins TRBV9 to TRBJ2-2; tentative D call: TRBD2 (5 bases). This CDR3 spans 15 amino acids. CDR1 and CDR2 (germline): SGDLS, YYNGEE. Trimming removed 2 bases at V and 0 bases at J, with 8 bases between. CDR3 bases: TGTGCCAGCAGCGTTAGAGGGACGAACACCGGGGAGCTGTTTTTT. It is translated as CASSVRGTNTGELFF.